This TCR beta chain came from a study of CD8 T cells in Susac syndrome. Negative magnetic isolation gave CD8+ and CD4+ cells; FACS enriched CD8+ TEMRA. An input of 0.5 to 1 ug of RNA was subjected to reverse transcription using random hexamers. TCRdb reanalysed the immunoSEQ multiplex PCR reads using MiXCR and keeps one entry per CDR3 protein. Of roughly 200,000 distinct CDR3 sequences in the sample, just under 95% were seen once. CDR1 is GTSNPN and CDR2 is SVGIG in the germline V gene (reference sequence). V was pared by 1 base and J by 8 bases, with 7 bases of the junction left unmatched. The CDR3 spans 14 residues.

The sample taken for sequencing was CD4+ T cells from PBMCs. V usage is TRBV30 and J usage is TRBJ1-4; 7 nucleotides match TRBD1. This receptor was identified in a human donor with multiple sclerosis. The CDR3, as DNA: TGTGCCTGGAGTGGAACGACAGGGTTCGAAAAACTGTTTTTT. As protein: CAWSGTTGFEKLFF.